Following are 12 T cell receptor beta chains from one sample sequenced in a study of beta chain features in type 1 diabetes (dated by TCRdb to 2017 to 2018). Libraries were made using the immunoSEQ multiplex PCR assay. The entire isolated RNA was reverse transcribed using the High Capacity cDNA Reverse Transcription Kit, and thus expressed TCRB transcripts were sequenced. The clones in this table, taken by TCRdb from immuneACCESS, are in-frame only. Not every clone is retained; where verified, under half of the shortfall comes from an unresolved V gene, and the cause of the rest is unknown. This sample is represented by roughly 150,000 clones; about 7.3% of them were singletons. The biggest ten clones account for about 0.6% of the sample. The specimen sequenced was central memory CD4+ T cells from blood. The receptors were sampled from a man between 18 and 35 years old in good health.

The CDR3 DNA reads as TGTGCCAGTAGTATTCTTCAGGGTCTGGTCGGGGAGCTGTTTTTT. Translated: CASSILQGLVGELFF. This chain connects TRBV19 to TRBJ2-2; the D gene is possibly TRBD1 (5 bases). Deletions cut 3 bases from V and 7 bases from J, with 15 bases between. Germline values: CDR1 LNHDA, CDR2 SQIVND (reference sequence). CDR3 length: 15 amino acids.

This sequence joins TRBV29-1 and TRBJ2-5; 8 nucleotides match TRBD2. CDR1 is SQVTM and CDR2 is ANQGSEA in the germline V gene. J was trimmed by 2 bases and V by 0 bases; bases with no gene match: 8. This CDR3 region has 16 residues. CDR3 coding DNA: TGCAGCGTTGAAGATATTCGGGGGGGGATACAAGAGACCCAGTACTTC. Translation gives CSVEDIRGGIQETQYF.

V and J are TRBV29-1 and TRBJ1-5, with 8 bases that match TRBD1. CDR1 and CDR2 (germline): SQVTM, ANQGSEA. The CDR3 extends over 14 amino acids. The J segment lost 6 bases and the V segment lost 3 bases, leaving 7 bases of the junction unmatched. This CDR3 is CSVDGQGSGQPQHF. CDR3 nucleotides: TGCAGCGTTGACGGACAGGGATCAGGTCAGCCCCAGCATTTT.

J is TRBJ2-7 and V is TRBV7-2; 10 positions match TRBD1. Trimming took 5 bases from V and 3 from J; bases not matched to a gene: 1. This CDR3 has 13 residues. CDR1 and CDR2 (germline): SGHTA, FQGNSA. As DNA, the CDR3 is TGTGCCAGCAGCCGGACAGGGGGCTACGAGCAGTACTTC. As protein: CASSRTGGYEQYF.

The V and J genes are TRBV7-6 and TRBJ2-1; tentatively, D is TRBD2 (6 bases). CDR1 is SGHVS and CDR2 is FNYEAQ in the germline V gene. Trimming took off 3 bases at V and 1 base at J, with 10 bases between the two ends. This CDR3 region has 15 residues. The CDR3 DNA reads TGTGCCAGCAGCTTTGCCGGGAGTTCCTACAATGAGCAGTTCTTC. Amino acids: CASSFAGSSYNEQFF.

This clone was detected only a few times. This chain connects TRBV6-6 to TRBJ2-3; 7 positions agree with TRBD2. The CDR3 extends over 14 amino acids. Germline V gives CDR1 MNHNY, CDR2 SVGAGI (reference sequence). With V trimmed by 4 bases and J by 6 bases, 7 bases remained unmatched. CDR3 nucleotide sequence: TGTGCCAGCAGTTGGGGGGGAGCGGGTGATACGCAGTATTTT. Translating it yields CASSWGGAGDTQYF.

This clone was recorded a few times. The rearrangement links TRBV5-6 to TRBJ1-2; 10 bases match TRBD1. Germline lookup yields CDR1 SGHDT and CDR2 YYEEEE. Losses at the gene ends were 5 bases for V and 7 bases for J; bases not matched to a gene: 5. The CDR3 length is 13 residues. Here the CDR3 reads CASRRQGASGYTF. The CDR3 DNA is TGTGCCAGCAGAAGACAGGGGGCTAGTGGCTACACCTTC.

CDR3 in amino acids: CAFDVAQLRPRGSETQYF. The CDR3 DNA sequence: TGTGCCTTTGATGTCGCACAGCTTAGGCCCAGGGGTTCGGAGACCCAGTACTTC. The rearrangement uses TRBV11-3 and TRBJ2-5, with a tentative D call TRBD1 (6 bases). In germline, CDR1 is SGHNT, CDR2 YENEEA. Trimming pared 11 bases from V and 5 bases from J, leaving 33 bases between. CDR3 length: 18 amino acids.

The CDR3 loop reads CASSTRQGSSEQFF. The CDR3 coding sequence is TGTGCCAGCAGTACCCGACAGGGGTCTAGTGAGCAGTTCTTC. The chain combines TRBV6-5 with TRBJ2-1, with 8 bases aligning to TRBD1. With 5 bases clipped from V and 9 bases from J, the junction kept 9 bases outside the gene matches. Germline values: CDR1 MNHEY, CDR2 SVGAGI. CDR3 size: 14 residues.

This clone was counted at least ten times. The chain employs TRBV28 and TRBJ2-3; D gene uncertain. CDR1 is MDHEN and CDR2 is SYDVKM in the germline V gene. Trimming shortened V by 10 bases and J by 1 base, and 6 bases separated the two germline ends. This CDR3 spans 11 amino acids. This chain's CDR3 is CAIQGTDTQYF. The CDR3 bases are TGTGCCATCCAGGGCACAGATACGCAGTATTTT.

J is TRBJ2-7 and V is TRBV7-2, with 8 bases identical to TRBD2. Per the germline V gene, CDR1 is SGHTA and CDR2 is FQGNSA. With 1 base clipped from V and 0 bases from J, the junction kept 14 bases outside the gene matches. There are 19 residues in the CDR3. The CDR3 sequence is CASSLGGGRGVSSSYEQYF. CDR3 coding DNA: TGTGCCAGCAGCTTAGGCGGGGGGCGCGGGGTTTCAAGCTCCTACGAGCAGTACTTC.

The chain employs TRBV29-1 and TRBJ2-5, with D perhaps matching TRBD2 (5 bases). This CDR3 region has 13 residues. The germline CDR1 and CDR2 sequences are SQVTM and ANQGSEA. V was trimmed by 6 bases and J by 5 bases, leaving 16 bases between them. Here the CDR3 reads CSVAGELGETQYF. The CDR3 DNA follows: TGCAGCGTCGCCGGGGAATTAGGGGAGACCCAGTACTTC. Looking up the rest from reference TRBV29-1 and TRBJ2-5 gives the full variable domain: SAVISQKPSRDICQRGTSLTIQCQVDSQVTMMFWYRQQPGQSLTLIATANQGSEATYESGFVIDKFPISRPNLTFSTLTVSNMSPEDSSIYLCSVAGELGETQYFGPGTRLLVL.